The present T cell receptor (beta chain) was sequenced within a study of T cells in Graves' hyperthyroidism and ophthalmopathy (dated by TCRdb to the late 2010s). About the full investigation: Peripheral blood samples were taken at the time of initial diagnosis, prior to any treatment. To identify distinguishing TCR V-J signatures, a discovery cohort of about 100 patients was used, comprising some 45 with Graves' ophthalmopathy and 57 with stable Graves' hyperthyroidism. Prospective prediction of ophthalmopathy was tested in an independent validation cohort consisting of roughly 19 hyperthyroidism patients and 15 to 17 patients who later progressed to ophthalmopathy. The approximately 90 discovery patients were randomly split 7:3 into training and test sets. The study also compared thyroid tissue and blood T-cell repertoires from about 6 Graves' hyperthyroidism patients. After blood sampling, hyperthyroidism patients were treated with methimazole at a starting dose of 30 mg daily, and ophthalmopathy patients were treated with high-dose intravenous methylprednisolone. The paper reports TCR Vbeta CDR3 sequencing of over 120 peripheral blood samples: some 44 ophthalmopathy, approximately 74 hyperthyroidism and approximately 17 progressor patients.

V has 5 bases trimmed and J has 0 bases trimmed; junction bases matching no gene number 18. Per the germline V gene (reference sequence), DFQATT is the CDR1 and SNEGSKA is the CDR2. The CDR3 measures 19 amino acids from cysteine to phenylalanine. The CDR3 DNA has 57 bases and is translated from base 1. Hyperthyroidism patients were aged 18 to 65 years and newly diagnosed, with disease duration of less than 2 months. Patients with uncontrolled infections, other autoimmune diseases, pregnancy or lactation were excluded. Diagnoses relied on clinical symptoms, serum thyroxine and TRAb, thyroid ultrasound and orbital computed tomography. For progressor patients, blood was drawn at the first diagnosis of hyperthyroidism, before any ophthalmopathy symptoms had appeared. PBMCs were isolated from 7.5 to 10 ml of fresh peripheral blood by Ficoll-Paque density gradient centrifugation. Progressor patients were first diagnosed with Graves' hyperthyroidism and then developed ophthalmopathy during follow-up. Total RNA was extracted using Trizol reagent, and RNA quality was assessed on an Agilent 2100 Bioanalyzer.

Here is what the overall study found, with its caveats: In cross-validation, a model built on a 13 V-J signature told ophthalmopathy apart from stable hyperthyroidism with less than 90% sensitivity and approximately 81% specificity, and in testing the same model reached 80%/75%. Most expanded thyroid clonotypes (frequency above 0.001) were also detected in blood, a finding suggesting that blood repertoires may reflect thyroid immune responses. In validation, the model predicted progression to ophthalmopathy with 65% to 71% sensitivity and around 72% specificity, a median of 6.5 months before onset. Sample size was not statistically predetermined, and investigators were not blinded to group allocation.

The TCR beta CDR3 regions were amplified from RNA transcripts. The TCR CDR3 was subjected to a first round of RT-PCR using the HTBI primer set and the Qiagen OneStep RT-PCR kit. Libraries were constructed in a second round of multiplex PCR, after which size selection and purification were performed. The libraries were sequenced on an Illumina HiSeq2000 using paired-end 100 bp reads. The authors' pipeline ran thus. SOAPnuke was used to process the raw data, with reads discarded if the reads contained adapters or uncalled bases, had a mean Phred below 15, or lacked an exact constant-primer or identifier match. COPE v1.2.5 was used to merge the high-quality paired reads, and each unique nucleotide sequence was defined as a clonotype. Clonotypes were aligned to IMGT TRBV, TRBD and TRBJ reference segments using MiTCR v1.1. Only V-J combinations with frequency above 0.0001, covering 99.2% of repertoires, were analysed. A TCS score was defined as the ratio of F50 (clonal expansion) to E x V (chaos), with BLOSUM62-based TCRdist applied between CDR3 peptides within each V-J. Welch's t-statistics and random forest reduced around 520 V-J features to roughly 13, which were used in a naive Bayes classifier (R e1071). TCRdb reanalyzed the raw reads on its own, using fastp at Q25 for trimming and MiXCR for clone calling, and kept in-frame beta chains. Rows with one shared CDR3 protein collapse into an entry with the most common genes and DNA. V and J calls and clone size were set by TCRdb, not the authors. The sample table contains about 280,000 distinct CDR3 sequences; only one count was recorded for around 25% of them. The ten largest clones represent around 28% of the sample.

This clonotype has more than one count but fewer than ten. Its antigen is unknown. No clone much larger than this one lies a single base away; base qualities are absent. Recombination linked TRBV20-1 to TRBJ2-7, with TRBD1 identical over 11 junction bases. This sequence was found in a middle-aged man with Graves' hyperthyroidism that later progressed to Graves' ophthalmopathy. Sequences were obtained from blood. The CDR3 region reads CSAPTIHRDRGTRSYEQYF. The DNA sequence is given as TGCAGTGCTCCCACCATACACCGGGACAGGGGGACCCGCTCCTACGAGCAGTACTTC.